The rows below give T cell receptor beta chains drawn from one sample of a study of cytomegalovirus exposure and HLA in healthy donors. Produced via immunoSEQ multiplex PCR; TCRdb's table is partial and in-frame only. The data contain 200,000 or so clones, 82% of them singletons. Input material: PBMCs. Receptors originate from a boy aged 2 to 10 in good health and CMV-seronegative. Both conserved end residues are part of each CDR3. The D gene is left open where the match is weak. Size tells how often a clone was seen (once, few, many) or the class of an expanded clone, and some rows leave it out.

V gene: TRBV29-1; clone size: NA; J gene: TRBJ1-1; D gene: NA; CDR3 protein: CSVAPKYRENTEAFF; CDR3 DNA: TGCAGCGTCGCCCCGAAGTACAGGGAGAACACTGAAGCTTTCTTT
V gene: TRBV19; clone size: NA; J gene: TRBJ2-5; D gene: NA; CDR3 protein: CATTGLQETQYF; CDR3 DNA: TGTGCCACTACGGGACTTCAAGAGACCCAGTACTTC
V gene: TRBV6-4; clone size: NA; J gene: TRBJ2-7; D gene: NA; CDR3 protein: CASSDHVGRQGGGEQYF; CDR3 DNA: TGTGCCAGCAGTGACCATGTGGGGCGGCAGGGCGGCGGTGAGCAGTACTTC
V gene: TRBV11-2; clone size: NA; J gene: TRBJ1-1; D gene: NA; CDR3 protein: CASSLDPVGGAEAFF; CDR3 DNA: TGTGCCAGCAGCTTAGATCCCGTGGGGGGGGCTGAAGCTTTCTTT
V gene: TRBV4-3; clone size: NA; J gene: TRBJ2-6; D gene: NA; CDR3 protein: CASSQDDRQGARFGANVLTF; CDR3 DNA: TGCGCCAGCAGCCAAGATGACCGGCAGGGCGCCCGGTTTGGGGCCAACGTCCTGACTTTC
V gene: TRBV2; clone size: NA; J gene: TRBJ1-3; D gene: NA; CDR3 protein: CASSPDRGFGNTIYF; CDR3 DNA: TGTGCCAGCAGTCCGGACAGAGGTTTTGGAAACACCATATATTTT
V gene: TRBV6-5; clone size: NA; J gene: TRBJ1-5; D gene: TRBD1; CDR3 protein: CASRLQGGDQPQHF; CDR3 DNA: TGTGCCAGCAGACTCCAGGGGGGCGATCAGCCCCAGCATTTT
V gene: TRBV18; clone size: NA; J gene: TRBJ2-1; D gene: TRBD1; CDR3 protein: CASSATTGASYNEQFF; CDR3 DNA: TGTGCCAGCTCAGCGACCACAGGGGCCTCCTACAATGAGCAGTTCTTC
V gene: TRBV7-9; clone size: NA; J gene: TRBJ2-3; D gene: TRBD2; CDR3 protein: CASSPQLAGTITDTQYF; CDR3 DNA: TGTGCCAGCAGCCCCCAACTAGCGGGGACTATCACAGATACGCAGTATTTT
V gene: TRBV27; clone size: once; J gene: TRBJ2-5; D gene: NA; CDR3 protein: CASSLEETQYF; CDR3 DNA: TGTGCCAGCAGTTTGGAGGAGACCCAGTACTTC
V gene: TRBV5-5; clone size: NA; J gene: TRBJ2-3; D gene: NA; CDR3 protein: CATRLKYLSDTQYF; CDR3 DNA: TGTGCCACGAGACTCAAATACCTGTCAGATACGCAGTATTTT
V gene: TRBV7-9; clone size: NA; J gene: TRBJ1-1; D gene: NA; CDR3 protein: CASSLEEVWQGMNTEAFF; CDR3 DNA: TGTGCCAGCAGCTTAGAAGAAGTTTGGCAGGGCATGAACACTGAAGCTTTCTTT
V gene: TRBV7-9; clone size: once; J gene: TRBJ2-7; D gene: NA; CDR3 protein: CASSLEWGDGYSYEQYF; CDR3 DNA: TGTGCCAGCAGCTTAGAGTGGGGGGACGGATACTCCTACGAGCAGTACTTC
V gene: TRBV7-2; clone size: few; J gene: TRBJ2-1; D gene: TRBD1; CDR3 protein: CASSLDRGAYNEQFF; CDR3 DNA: TGTGCCAGCAGCCTCGACAGGGGCGCCTACAATGAGCAGTTCTTC
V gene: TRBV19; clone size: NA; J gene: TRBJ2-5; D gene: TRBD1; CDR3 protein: CASSMTGWETQYF; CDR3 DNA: TGTGCCAGTAGTATGACAGGGTGGGAGACCCAGTACTTC
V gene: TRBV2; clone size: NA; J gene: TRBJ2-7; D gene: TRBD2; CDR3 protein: CASRLAGGYEQYF; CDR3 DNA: TGTGCCAGTCGACTAGCGGGGGGCTACGAGCAGTACTTC